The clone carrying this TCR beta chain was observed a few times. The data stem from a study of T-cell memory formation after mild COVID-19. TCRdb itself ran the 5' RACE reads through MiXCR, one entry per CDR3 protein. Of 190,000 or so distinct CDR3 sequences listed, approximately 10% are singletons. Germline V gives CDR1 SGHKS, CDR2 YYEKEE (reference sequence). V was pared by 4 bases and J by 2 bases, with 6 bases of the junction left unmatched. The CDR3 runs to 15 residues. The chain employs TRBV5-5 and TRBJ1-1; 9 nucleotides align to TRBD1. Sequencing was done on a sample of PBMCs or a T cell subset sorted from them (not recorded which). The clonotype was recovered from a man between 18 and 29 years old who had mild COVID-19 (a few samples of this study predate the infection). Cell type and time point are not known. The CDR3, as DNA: TGTGCCAGCAGCCCGGGACAGGGTCACAACACTGAAGCTTTCTTT. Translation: CASSPGQGHNTEAFF.